This TCR beta chain came from a study of shared clonotypes between healthy human individuals. The table lists this clone with a few counts. The V gene's germline CDR1 is KGHSH and CDR2 LQKENI. Between the trimmed V and J ends, which lost 0 bases and 7 bases, there was a span of 12 bases. This CDR3 has 14 amino acids. Genomic DNA from each subset was divided evenly over several immunoSEQ plates. Using approximately 200 ng DNA, about 30,000 T cell genomes, the sorted-subset replicate PCRs were run. Assay: immunoSEQ multiplex PCR; the TCRdb copy retains only in-frame clones and omits some. The profile covers roughly 200,000 clones, with approximately 60% appearing a single time and over 9.5% taken by the ten largest.

This rearrangement joins TRBV18 to TRBJ2-5; D might be TRBD2 (7 bases). This TCR was sampled from a man younger than 45 in good health. The specimen sequenced was memory CD4+ T cells sorted from blood. Subset meaning: CD45RA-negative fraction. The DNA of the CDR3 is TGTGCCAGCTCACCACCCAACAGGGAGGGGACCCAGTACTTC. Residues: CASSPPNREGTQYF.